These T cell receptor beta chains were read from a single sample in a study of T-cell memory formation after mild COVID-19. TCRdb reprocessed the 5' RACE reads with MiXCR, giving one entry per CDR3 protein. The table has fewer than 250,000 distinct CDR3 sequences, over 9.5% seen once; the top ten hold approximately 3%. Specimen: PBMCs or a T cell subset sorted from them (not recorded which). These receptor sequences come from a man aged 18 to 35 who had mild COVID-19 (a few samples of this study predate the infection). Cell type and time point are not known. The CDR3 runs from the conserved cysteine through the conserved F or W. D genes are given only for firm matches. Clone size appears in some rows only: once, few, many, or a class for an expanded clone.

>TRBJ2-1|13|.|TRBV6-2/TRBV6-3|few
CASSYQSGVEQFF
TGTGCCAGCAGTTATCAGTCCGGGGTTGAGCAGTTCTTC
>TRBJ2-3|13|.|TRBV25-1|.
CASRDWSTDTQYF
TGTGCCAGCAGGGACTGGAGCACAGATACGCAGTATTTT
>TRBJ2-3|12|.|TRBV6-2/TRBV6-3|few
CASSYFPDTQYF
TGTGCCAGCAGTTACTTCCCAGATACGCAGTATTTT
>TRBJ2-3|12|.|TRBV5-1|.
CASSNEADTQYF
TGCGCCAGCAGCAATGAGGCAGATACGCAGTATTTT
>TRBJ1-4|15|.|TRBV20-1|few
CSATPGALAGEKLFF
TGCAGTGCCACTCCCGGGGCACTCGCCGGTGAAAAACTGTTTTTT
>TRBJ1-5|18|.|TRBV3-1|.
CASSQDPTGQGKNQPQHF
TGTGCCAGCAGCCAAGATCCCACGGGGCAGGGGAAGAATCAGCCCCAGCATTTT
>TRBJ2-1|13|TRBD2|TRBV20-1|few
CSARRGSYNEQFF
TGCAGTGCTAGGCGGGGGTCCTACAATGAGCAGTTCTTC
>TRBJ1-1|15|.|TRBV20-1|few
CSARDNPGARSEAFF
TGCAGTGCTAGAGATAATCCGGGGGCGAGATCTGAAGCTTTCTTT
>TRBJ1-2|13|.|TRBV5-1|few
CASGPGDPEGYTF
TGCGCCAGCGGGCCGGGAGATCCTGAGGGCTACACCTTC
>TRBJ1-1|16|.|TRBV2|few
CASSEARQIGGTEAFF
TGTGCCAGCAGTGAAGCTCGACAGATAGGGGGTACTGAAGCTTTCTTT
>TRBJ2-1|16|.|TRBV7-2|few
CASSLAGTPSVGEQFF
TGTGCCAGCAGCTTAGCGGGGACTCCCTCGGTAGGGGAGCAGTTCTTC
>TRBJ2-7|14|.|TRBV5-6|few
CASSLVDANYEQYF
TGTGCCAGCAGCTTGGTGGACGCTAACTACGAGCAGTACTTC
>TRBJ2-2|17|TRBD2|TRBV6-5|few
CASRRLAGGHSTGELFF
TGTGCCAGCAGGCGACTAGCGGGGGGCCACAGCACCGGGGAGCTGTTTTTT
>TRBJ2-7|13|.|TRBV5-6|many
CASSSGSPFEQYF
TGTGCCAGCAGCTCCGGGTCACCCTTTGAGCAGTACTTC
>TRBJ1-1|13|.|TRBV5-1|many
CASSQPGFDEAFF
TGCGCCAGCAGCCAACCGGGTTTCGATGAAGCTTTCTTT
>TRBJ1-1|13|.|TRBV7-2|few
CASSPGERFEAFF
TGTGCCAGCAGCCCCGGGGAACGATTTGAAGCTTTCTTT
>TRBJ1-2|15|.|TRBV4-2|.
CASSQVSRRNYGYTF
TGTGCCAGCAGCCAAGTCTCGAGACGGAACTATGGCTACACCTTC
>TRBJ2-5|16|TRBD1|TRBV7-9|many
CASSLPRDRGLETQYF
TGTGCCAGCAGCCTCCCCCGGGACAGGGGTTTGGAGACCCAGTACTTC
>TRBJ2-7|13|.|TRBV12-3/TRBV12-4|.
CASSWDTIYEQYF
TGTGCCAGCAGCTGGGACACCATCTACGAGCAGTACTTC
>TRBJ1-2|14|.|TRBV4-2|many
CASSLANSGGGYTF
TGTGCCAGCAGCCTAGCCAATTCGGGGGGTGGCTACACCTTC
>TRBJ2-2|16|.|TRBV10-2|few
CASSPGWAANTGELFF
TGCGCCAGCAGCCCCGGTTGGGCAGCGAACACCGGGGAGCTGTTTTTT
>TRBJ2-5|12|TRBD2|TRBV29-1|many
CSAGGAKETQYF
TGCAGCGCGGGGGGGGCGAAAGAGACCCAGTACTTC
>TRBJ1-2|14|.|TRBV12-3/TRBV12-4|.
CASSLLETSYGYTF
TGTGCCAGCAGTTTGCTGGAAACCTCCTATGGCTACACCTTC
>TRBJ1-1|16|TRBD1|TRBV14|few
CASSQDLGQGDTEAFF
TGTGCCAGCAGCCAAGATCTGGGACAGGGAGATACTGAAGCTTTCTTT
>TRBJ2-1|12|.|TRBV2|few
CASSGSYNEQFF
TGTGCCAGCAGTGGCTCCTACAATGAGCAGTTCTTC
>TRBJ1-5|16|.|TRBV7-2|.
CASSLPGDYSNQPQHF
TGTGCCAGCAGTTTACCCGGCGATTATAGCAATCAGCCCCAGCATTTT